Listed below are T cell receptor beta chains from one sample, sequenced in a study of T cell responses to AZD1222 COVID-19 vaccine. Here immunoSEQ multiplex PCR was the method, and the copy in TCRdb shows in-frame clones only, minus some. In the table there are 180,000 or so clones, 90% to 95% of which are singletons. Sample: peripheral blood, taken on day 0 of AZD1222 vaccination. Receptors originate from an adult in good health. Each CDR3 is given with its conserved first and last residue. The order of the fields is V gene, D gene, clone size, J gene, CDR3 DNA, CDR3 protein. A D gene is named only where the DNA matches it firmly. Some rows mark clone size as missing; the rest say once, few, many or name a class of expanded clone.

V: TRBV27
D: -
size: -
J: TRBJ1-2
DNA: TGTGCCAGCAGTTTGAAACCCGCTAACTATGGCTACACCTTC
CDR3: CASSLKPANYGYTF

V: TRBV6-5
D: -
size: once
J: TRBJ1-3
DNA: TGTGCCAGCACCAACGGGGGGGGAACTGGAAACACCATATATTTT
CDR3: CASTNGGGTGNTIYF

V: TRBV7-2
D: -
size: -
J: TRBJ2-3
DNA: TGTGCCAGCAGCTTAGCCTACCCATACACAGATACGCAGTATTTT
CDR3: CASSLAYPYTDTQYF

V: TRBV27
D: -
size: few
J: TRBJ1-5
DNA: TGTGCCAGCAGTTTATCTAGTCTTCAGCCCCAGCATTTT
CDR3: CASSLSSLQPQHF

V: TRBV6-4
D: -
size: -
J: TRBJ2-5
DNA: TGTGCCAGCAGTCAGATTCACGGGACACGAGAGACCCAGTACTTC
CDR3: CASSQIHGTRETQYF

V: TRBV27
D: -
size: -
J: TRBJ2-7
DNA: TGTGCCAGCAGACATTCCTACGAGCAGTACTTC
CDR3: CASRHSYEQYF

V: TRBV11-2
D: TRBD1
size: -
J: TRBJ2-7
DNA: TGTGCCAGCAGCGCCTACCCACAGGGGTACGAGCAGTACTTC
CDR3: CASSAYPQGYEQYF

V: TRBV4-1
D: -
size: -
J: TRBJ1-5
DNA: TGCGCCAGCAGCCAAGGGGTCTGGGGGAGCAATCAGCCCCAGCATTTT
CDR3: CASSQGVWGSNQPQHF

V: TRBV5-8
D: TRBD1
size: -
J: TRBJ1-4
DNA: TGTGCCAGCAGCTTGGGCGGCCGGGACAGAAGATCTGAAAAACTGTTTTTT
CDR3: CASSLGGRDRRSEKLFF

V: TRBV6-5
D: -
size: -
J: TRBJ2-2
DNA: TGTGCCACCCGTAGTGGCGCGAACACCGGGGAGCTGTTTTTT
CDR3: CATRSGANTGELFF

V: TRBV6-6
D: TRBD1
size: -
J: TRBJ1-5
DNA: TGTGCCAGCAGATGGGACAGTCTTCAGCCCCAGCATTTT
CDR3: CASRWDSLQPQHF

V: TRBV7-2
D: -
size: -
J: TRBJ1-2
DNA: TGTGCCAGCAGCTTAAAAGGGGCCCCCAATAAGGTTTTAGGCTACACCTTC
CDR3: CASSLKGAPNKVLGYTF

V: TRBV19
D: -
size: -
J: TRBJ2-7
DNA: TGTGCCAGTAGCCTCGTACTGACAGGCCTACTCTACGAGCAGTACTTC
CDR3: CASSLVLTGLLYEQYF

V: TRBV19
D: TRBD1
size: -
J: TRBJ1-3
DNA: TGTGCCAGTCTACAGGGGGGCGCCATATATTTT
CDR3: CASLQGGAIYF

V: TRBV5-1
D: TRBD2
size: -
J: TRBJ2-7
DNA: TGCGCCAGCAGCTTGGGGGCCGGGACTAGCGCTTACGAGCAGTACTTC
CDR3: CASSLGAGTSAYEQYF

V: TRBV29-1
D: TRBD1
size: once
J: TRBJ1-2
DNA: TGCAGCGTTGAAAGGACAGGGAATGGCTACACCTTC
CDR3: CSVERTGNGYTF

V: TRBV6-5
D: -
size: -
J: TRBJ1-1
DNA: TGTGCCAGCAGTTACTCGAAGGGGAGGACTGAAGCTTTCTTT
CDR3: CASSYSKGRTEAFF

V: TRBV10-1
D: -
size: -
J: TRBJ2-2
DNA: TGCGCCAGCAGCGGGCGCTTTTCGGGCACCGGGGAGCTGTTTTTT
CDR3: CASSGRFSGTGELFF

V: TRBV20-1
D: TRBD1
size: -
J: TRBJ2-7
DNA: TGCAGTGCTTCCGGGACAGTAGAGCAGTACTTC
CDR3: CSASGTVEQYF

V: TRBV18
D: -
size: -
J: TRBJ2-3
DNA: TGTGCCAGCTCACCCGGACTAAGCACAGATACGCAGTATTTT
CDR3: CASSPGLSTDTQYF

V: TRBV18
D: TRBD1
size: -
J: TRBJ1-1
DNA: TGTGCCAGCTCTGAAACAGGACAGGGAAACACTGAAGCTTTCTTT
CDR3: CASSETGQGNTEAFF

V: TRBV3-1/TRBV3-2
D: TRBD2
size: -
J: TRBJ2-7
DNA: TGTGCCAGCAGCCAAGATGCTAGCGGGGGGCACGAGCAGTACTTC
CDR3: CASSQDASGGHEQYF

V: TRBV11-2
D: TRBD1
size: -
J: TRBJ1-6
DNA: TGTGCCAGCAGCTCAACACGACAGGGCCGTGCACCCCTCCACTTT
CDR3: CASSSTRQGRAPLHF

V: TRBV7-2
D: -
size: -
J: TRBJ1-3
DNA: TGTGCCAGCAGCTTGTCGCCGGCAGGAAACACCATATATTTT
CDR3: CASSLSPAGNTIYF

V: TRBV11-2
D: -
size: -
J: TRBJ2-7
DNA: TGTGCCAGCAGCCAAAGGAGAAGCGCTGCCTACGAGCAGTACTTC
CDR3: CASSQRRSAAYEQYF

V: TRBV2
D: TRBD2
size: -
J: TRBJ2-7
DNA: TGTGCCAGCAGTGTTGCCCTAGCGGGAGTAAAAGAGCAGTACTTC
CDR3: CASSVALAGVKEQYF

V: TRBV5-1
D: -
size: -
J: TRBJ1-1
DNA: TGCGCCAGCAGCTTCGATACATTAGGCACTGAAGCTTTCTTT
CDR3: CASSFDTLGTEAFF

V: TRBV6-5
D: TRBD2
size: few
J: TRBJ2-7
DNA: TGTGCCAGCAGTTTCCGAGCGGGAGGTGCCGAGCAGTACTTC
CDR3: CASSFRAGGAEQYF

V: TRBV30
D: -
size: -
J: TRBJ1-4
DNA: TGTGCCTGGGAGAGCGGGGGTGTAAAACTGTTTTTT
CDR3: CAWESGGVKLFF

V: TRBV11-2
D: TRBD2
size: -
J: TRBJ2-7
DNA: TGTGCCAGCAGCTTAGCCCGAGGACTAGCGGGTTCCTACGAGCAGTACTTC
CDR3: CASSLARGLAGSYEQYF

V: TRBV5-1
D: TRBD2
size: once
J: TRBJ2-7
DNA: TGCGCCAGCAGCTTTAGCGGGGGGAGCTCCTACGAGCAGTACTTC
CDR3: CASSFSGGSSYEQYF

V: TRBV6-5
D: -
size: -
J: TRBJ1-1
DNA: TGTGCCAGCAGTTACATGGGAGAGGGCACTGAAGCTTTCTTT
CDR3: CASSYMGEGTEAFF

V: TRBV6-5
D: TRBD1
size: -
J: TRBJ1-6
DNA: TGTGCCAGCAGGGGGGGACAGACCTATAATTCACCCCTCCACTTT
CDR3: CASRGGQTYNSPLHF

V: TRBV10-3
D: -
size: -
J: TRBJ1-6
DNA: TGTGCCATCAGTGAAGGGGGGGGAGGGAGCTCCTATAATTCACCCCTCCACTTT
CDR3: CAISEGGGGSSYNSPLHF

V: TRBV18
D: TRBD2
size: once
J: TRBJ2-3
DNA: TGTGCCAGCTCACCTAGGACTAGCGCCACAGATACGCAGTATTTT
CDR3: CASSPRTSATDTQYF

V: TRBV6-5
D: -
size: -
J: TRBJ1-1
DNA: TGTGTGCTCAAAGGCCCAGGCAAAGCTTTCTTT
CDR3: CVLKGPGKAFF

V: TRBV14
D: -
size: once
J: TRBJ1-2
DNA: TGTGCCAGCAGCCAAGCTGAGGGCGGCTACACCTTC
CDR3: CASSQAEGGYTF

V: TRBV7-9
D: -
size: -
J: TRBJ2-6
DNA: TGTGCCAGCAGCCGCAAAATCTCTGGGGCCAACGTCCTGACTTTC
CDR3: CASSRKISGANVLTF